The T cell receptor (beta chain) described here comes from a study of T cells in Graves' hyperthyroidism and ophthalmopathy. CDR3 length: 15 residues. The V and J ends lost 0 bases and 6 bases respectively, with 15 bases between them. The germline gives CDR1 DFQATT, CDR2 SNEGSKA (reference sequence). This clonotype was detected many times. TCR beta CDR3 sequences were amplified from RNA transcripts. First-round RT-PCR with HTBI primers amplified the TCR CDR3 region. Each CDR3 protein is one row after TCRdb ran MiXCR on the multiplex PCR reads. The sample lists about 400,000 distinct CDR3 sequences, roughly 15% occurring once.

The TCR originated in a woman aged 25 to 39 with Graves' ophthalmopathy. J is TRBJ1-5 and V is TRBV20-1; a weak D match, TRBD1 (5 bases). Sequenced: blood. The CDR3 region has the DNA TGCAGTGCTAGAGATCGGACAAGGGGAGGTCAGCCCCAGCATTTT. It codes for CSARDRTRGGQPQHF.